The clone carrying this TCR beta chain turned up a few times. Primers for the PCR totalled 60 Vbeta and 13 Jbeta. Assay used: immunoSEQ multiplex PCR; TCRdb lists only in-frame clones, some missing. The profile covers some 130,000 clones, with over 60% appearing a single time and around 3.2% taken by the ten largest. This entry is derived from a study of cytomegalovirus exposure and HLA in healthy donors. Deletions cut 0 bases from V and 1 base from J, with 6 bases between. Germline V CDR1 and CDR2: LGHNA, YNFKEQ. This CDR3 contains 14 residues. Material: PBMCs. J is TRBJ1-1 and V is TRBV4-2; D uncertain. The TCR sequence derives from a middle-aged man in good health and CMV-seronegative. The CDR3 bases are TGTGCCAGCAGCCAAGAGGCAGGGAACACTGAAGCTTTCTTT. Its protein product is CASSQEAGNTEAFF.